This TCR beta chain stems from a study of shared clonotypes between healthy human individuals. General study points: Blood was the only sampled material, and tissue repertoires likely differ.

Several immunoSEQ plates held equal portions of the genomic DNA taken from each subset. Profiling relied on immunoSEQ multiplex PCR, and the TCRdb table lists in-frame clones only, not all of them. This sample has about 1 million clones, with approximately 70% found just once. This clone showed up just a few times. Its specificity is unknown. Donors comprised only Caucasian adults living in Nashville, Tennessee. V lost 7 bases to trimming and J lost 8 bases, with 17 bases between them. Germline V gives CDR1 SQVTM, CDR2 ANQGSEA. The CDR3 totals 12 residues. The TCR originated in a man between 18 and 29 years old in good health. This chain uses TRBV29-1 with TRBJ1-1; no clear D gene. Sequenced sample: memory CD4+ T cells sorted from blood. The subset was: CD45RA-negative fraction. CDR3 in amino acids: CSAIVGRGEAFF. In DNA form, the CDR3 reads TGCAGCGCAATAGTGGGCCGAGGGGAAGCTTTCTTT.